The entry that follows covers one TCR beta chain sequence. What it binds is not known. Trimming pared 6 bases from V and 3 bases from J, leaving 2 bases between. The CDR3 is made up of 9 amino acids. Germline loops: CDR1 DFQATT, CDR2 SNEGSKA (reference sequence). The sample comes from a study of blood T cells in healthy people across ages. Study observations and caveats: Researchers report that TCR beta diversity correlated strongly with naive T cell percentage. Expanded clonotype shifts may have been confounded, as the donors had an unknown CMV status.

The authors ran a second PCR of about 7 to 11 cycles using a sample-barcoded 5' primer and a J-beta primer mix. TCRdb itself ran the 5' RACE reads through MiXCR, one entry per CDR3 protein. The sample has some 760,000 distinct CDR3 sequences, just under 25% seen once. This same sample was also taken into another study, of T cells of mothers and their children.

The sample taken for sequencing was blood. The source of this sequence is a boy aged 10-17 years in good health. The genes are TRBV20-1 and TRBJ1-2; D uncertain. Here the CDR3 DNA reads TGCAGTGCGGACTATGGCTACACCTTC. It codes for CSADYGYTF.